This is a list of T cell receptor beta chains from one sample in a study of blood T cell repertoires in COVID-19. The assay was immunoSEQ multiplex PCR, and TCRdb's table has in-frame clones only and misses some. The sample consists of 310,000 or so clones, 75% to 90% of them appearing once. Sequencing was carried out using PBMCs or T cells enriched from blood (not recorded which). Every receptor here comes from a woman aged 35 to 49 who had recovered from COVID-19. Both conserved end residues are part of each CDR3. Fields, in order: D gene, V gene, clone size, J gene, CDR3 protein, CDR3 DNA. A D gene is named only where the DNA matches it firmly. A row's size may be missing; if present it is once, few, many or a size class.

NA	TRBV2	NA	TRBJ1-4	CASVSGTLNEKLFF	TGTGCCAGCGTCTCCGGGACACTAAATGAAAAACTGTTTTTT
TRBD2	TRBV7-8	NA	TRBJ2-7	CASSPAGTGGGEQYF	TGTGCCAGCAGCCCCGCGGGGACGGGAGGTGGGGAGCAGTACTTC
NA	TRBV11-2	NA	TRBJ2-5	CASSWERVRETQYF	TGTGCCAGCAGCTGGGAGCGGGTTCGGGAGACCCAGTACTTC
TRBD1	TRBV6-5	few	TRBJ1-6	CASSRTGPNNSPLHF	TGTGCCAGCAGCAGGACAGGGCCGAACAATTCACCCCTCCACTTT
NA	TRBV18	NA	TRBJ2-7	CASSPPTGTNEQYF	TGTGCCAGCTCACCACCGACAGGAACGAACGAGCAGTACTTC
NA	TRBV5-4	NA	TRBJ1-5	CASSLDRSQPQHF	TGTGCCAGCAGCTTGGATAGGAGCCAGCCCCAGCATTTT
NA	TRBV3-1/TRBV3-2	NA	TRBJ1-6	CASSRQDSNSPLHF	TGTGCCAGCAGCAGACAGGATAGTAATTCACCCCTCCACTTT
NA	TRBV3-1/TRBV3-2	once	TRBJ1-2	CASSQERTAGYTF	TGTGCCAGCAGCCAAGAACGGACAGCCGGCTACACCTTC
NA	TRBV9	NA	TRBJ1-1	CASSEQRGGKNTEAFF	TGTGCCAGCAGCGAGCAGAGGGGGGGGAAGAACACTGAAGCTTTCTTT
TRBD1	TRBV5-4	NA	TRBJ2-7	CASSPRTGGLSYEQYF	TGTGCCAGCAGCCCCCGGACAGGGGGTCTCTCCTACGAGCAGTATTTC
NA	TRBV10-3	NA	TRBJ1-5	CAISKDIGSNQPQHF	TGTGCCATCAGTAAGGACATCGGGAGCAATCAGCCCCAGCATTTT
NA	TRBV7-3	NA	TRBJ1-1	CASSTYKNTEAFF	TGTGCCAGCAGCACGTACAAGAACACTGAAGCTTTCTTT
NA	TRBV19	NA	TRBJ2-5	CASTPTGNGETQYF	TGTGCCAGTACCCCGACAGGAAATGGAGAGACCCAGTACTTC
NA	TRBV5-1	NA	TRBJ2-1	CASSRGGLLFNEQFF	TGCGCCAGCAGTCGCGGAGGGCTCTTATTCAATGAGCAGTTCTTC
TRBD1	TRBV11-1	NA	TRBJ2-7	CASSFDREPYEQYF	TGTGCCAGCAGCTTTGACAGGGAGCCCTACGAGCAGTACTTC
NA	TRBV5-3	NA	TRBJ2-7	CARSTDRLYYEQYF	TGTGCCAGAAGCACCGACAGGCTATACTACGAGCAGTACTTC